The clone carrying this T cell receptor (beta chain) turned up a few times. The antigen is unknown. The entry originates in a study of response to subunit inactivated influenza vaccine. Study-wide results and caveats: A suggestion made by the authors is that each seasonal influenza vaccination recruits few new T cells.

TCRdb reprocessed the RT-PCR reads via MiXCR and lists one record per CDR3 protein. The sample contains 710,000 or so distinct CDR3 sequences, less than 20% of which appear only once. V was shortened by 7 bases and J by 6 bases, with 13 bases between the two germline ends. This CDR3 has 13 amino acids. The sample was PBMCs from blood, taken roughly 13 days after vaccination. The sequence was collected from a man in his fifties or sixties who received an inactivated influenza vaccine. This chain joins TRBV12-3 or TRBV12-4 and TRBJ1-5, with unresolved D. CDR3 sequence (DNA): TGTGCCAGCACTACCATCCCGGGTCAGCCCCAGCATTTT. It translates to CASTTIPGQPQHF.